Listed here are 20 T cell receptor beta chains from one sample, sequenced in a study of CD8 T cells in ankylosing spondylitis. TCRdb re-called the 5' RACE reads through MiXCR, storing one row per CDR3 protein. The repertoire holds just over 150,000 distinct CDR3 sequences, with roughly 18% as singletons. Sequenced: blood, either unsorted or a sorted T cell fraction (not recorded which). All receptors come from a male donor with ankylosing spondylitis or in good health (not recorded which).

The chain carries TRBV29-1 and TRBJ2-1; D call uncertain. The ends were cut back, 5 bases at V and 8 bases at J, with 16 bases in the middle. The V gene's germline CDR1 is SQVTM and CDR2 ANQGSEA. This CDR3 is built from 13 residues. The CDR3 bases are TGCAGCGTTAGGCTATTGGTATCGGATGAGCAGTTCTTC. This encodes CSVRLLVSDEQFF.

The chain uses TRBV6-2 or TRBV6-3 and TRBJ2-2; the D gene is possibly TRBD1 (5 bases). Germline CDR1 and CDR2: MNHEY and SVGEGT. This CDR3 is built from 16 residues. Deletions cut 6 bases from V and 0 bases from J, with 14 bases between. The CDR3 DNA is TGTGCCAGCAGACCACAGGCGCGCGCGAACACCGGGGAGCTGTTTTTT. Translated, it gives CASRPQARANTGELFF.

As for this clonotype: A junction end diverges from the germline sequence, so it may reflect a read error. This chain uses TRBV28 with TRBJ2-5; 8 nucleotides match TRBD2. The CDR3 is 13 amino acids. The germline CDR1 and CDR2 sequences are MDHEN and SYDVKM. The CDR3 sequence: CASETSGAEAQYF. The CDR3 DNA is TGTGCCAGCGAAACTAGCGGAGCAGAGGCCCAGTACTTC.

This clonotype was counted a few times. The CDR3: CASSPRPGGEQYF. CDR3 coding DNA: TGTGCCAGCAGCCCCCGGCCAGGGGGCGAGCAGTACTTC. The chain has TRBV6-1 and TRBJ2-7, with 7 bases lining up with TRBD1. The germline V gene has CDR1 MNHNS and CDR2 SASEGT. This CDR3 has 13 residues. V lost 6 bases, J lost 6 bases, and 8 bases stayed unmatched.

This clonotype was seen ten or more times. The V call is TRBV7-2, the J call TRBJ1-4; D call uncertain. Germline-derived CDR1 and CDR2 are SGHTA and FQGNSA. The CDR3 has 13 residues. With 3 bases removed from V and 8 bases from J, the gap between germline ends came to 10 bases. This CDR3 reads CASSFHDGEKLFF. The CDR3 bases are TGTGCCAGCAGCTTTCATGATGGCGAAAAACTGTTTTTT.

In its sample, this clonotype was seen many times. The genes are TRBV2 and TRBJ2-3, with D tentatively TRBD2 (6 bases). Per the germline V gene, CDR1 is SNHLY and CDR2 is FYNNEI. The V end lost 8 bases, the J end lost 2 bases, and 11 bases lay between the germline ends. This CDR3 has 13 amino acids. CDR3 in amino acids: CASEGLSTDTQYF. In DNA, the CDR3 is TGTGCCAGCGAGGGACTGTCCACAGATACGCAGTATTTT.

This clonotype came up many times. This rearrangement joins TRBV7-9 to TRBJ1-1, with 9 bases lining up with TRBD1. J lost 1 base, V lost 5 bases, and 11 bases had no gene match. Germline assignment: CDR1 SEHNR and CDR2 FQNEAQ (reference sequence). The CDR3 extends over 17 amino acids. CDR3 coding DNA: TGTGCCAGCAGCCCCCCCGGGACAGGGACAACGAACACTGAAGCTTTCTTT. It encodes CASSPPGTGTTNTEAFF.

This clonotype has only one observation. This may come from a read error, since a much larger clone is one base off. This sequence joins TRBV10-3 and TRBJ1-4; 12 nucleotides agree with TRBD1. The CDR3 totals 17 residues. The germline gives CDR1 ENHRY, CDR2 SYGVKD. CDR3: CTIRSGDRGPSNEKLFF. The CDR3 DNA reads TGTACCATCAGGAGCGGGGACAGGGGGCCCTCTAATGAAAAACTGTTTTTT.

This clonotype was observed many times. For the CDR3, the DNA is TGTGCCAGCAGTAAGGTGTTTACCTACGAGCAGTACTTC. Its protein product is CASSKVFTYEQYF. This chain connects TRBV25-1 to TRBJ2-7, with D unclear. Trimming shortened V by 5 bases and J by 2 bases, and 10 bases separated the two germline ends. This CDR3 has 13 amino acids. Germline CDR1 and CDR2: MGHDK and SYGVNS.

This clonotype occurred a few times. The J gene is TRBJ2-1, the V gene TRBV6-1, with D unresolved. Per the germline V gene, CDR1 is MNHNS and CDR2 is SASEGT. CDR3 length: 16 residues. The germline V and J ends were trimmed by 0 bases and 8 bases, with 17 bases remaining between them. The CDR3 region has the DNA TGTGCCAGCAGTGAAGCGCTAGAACCCCCCTGGGATGAGCAGTTCTTC. It translates to CASSEALEPPWDEQFF.

Only a few counts were recorded for this clonotype. This chain uses TRBV5-1 with TRBJ2-1, with 10 nucleotides matching TRBD2. Germline CDR1 and CDR2: SGHRS and YFSETQ. The J segment lost 7 bases and the V segment lost 0 bases, leaving 1 base of the junction unmatched. The CDR3 loop spans 14 amino acids. The CDR3 DNA reads TGCGCCAGCAGCTTGGCGACTAGCGGGAATGAGCAGTTCTTC. It is translated as CASSLATSGNEQFF.

The sample holds many counts of this clonotype. The chain links TRBV12-3 or TRBV12-4 to TRBJ1-5, with a tentative D call TRBD1 (6 bases). The V and J ends lost 5 bases and 0 bases respectively, with 11 bases between them. CDR3 length: 15 residues. CDR3 loop: CASSDTGYSNQPQHF. The DNA of the CDR3 is TGTGCCAGCAGTGACACAGGGTATAGCAATCAGCCCCAGCATTTT.

V gene TRBV7-9 combines with J gene TRBJ1-4, with a possible D match to TRBD1 (5 bases). The ends were cut back, 7 bases at V and 8 bases at J, with 14 bases in the middle. The CDR3 is 13 residues long. Germline CDR1 is SEHNR and CDR2 is FQNEAQ (reference sequence). The CDR3 DNA sequence: TGTGCCAGCAAGGCGGGACTAAGGGAAAAACTGTTTTTT. This codes for CASKAGLREKLFF.

This clonotype was seen ten or more times. This rearrangement joins TRBV5-1 to TRBJ2-3, with TRBD2 matching over 11 bases. Germline V lookup: CDR1 SGHRS, CDR2 YFSETQ. This CDR3 contains 15 residues. V lost 4 bases to trimming and J lost 2 bases; unmatched junction nucleotides: 3. DNA of the CDR3: TGCGCCAGCAGCGAGACTAGCGGGACCACAGATACGCAGTATTTT. Translated: CASSETSGTTDTQYF. Variable domain in full (rest from reference TRBV5-1 and TRBJ2-3): KAGVTQTPRYLIKTRGQQVTLSCSPISGHRSVSWYQQTPGQGLQFLFEYFSETQRNKGNFPGRFSGRQFSNSRSEMNVSTLELGDSALYLCASSETSGTTDTQYFGPGTRLTVL.

This clonotype was picked up many times. V usage is TRBV5-1 and J usage is TRBJ2-1; TRBD2 matches 7 bases. From germline, CDR1 is SGHRS and CDR2 YFSETQ. This CDR3 is built from 15 residues. Losses at the gene ends were 4 bases for V and 0 bases for J; bases not matched to a gene: 4. CDR3 nucleotide sequence: TGCGCCAGCAGCGTTAGCGGGTTCTCCTACAATGAGCAGTTCTTC. Its protein is CASSVSGFSYNEQFF.

This clonotype was observed many times. The J gene is TRBJ1-4, the V gene TRBV13; D may be TRBD1 (6 bases). Germline V gives CDR1 PRHDT, CDR2 FYEKMQ (reference sequence). The CDR3 runs 14 residues. V was trimmed by 3 bases and J by 8 bases, leaving 13 bases between them. Written as DNA, the CDR3 is TGTGCCAGCAGCTTCCCGGGACAAGAAGAAAAACTGTTTTTT. Translated: CASSFPGQEEKLFF.

The V gene is TRBV29-1, the J gene TRBJ1-2; the D gene is possibly TRBD1 (5 bases). V was trimmed by 0 bases and J by 6 bases, leaving 14 bases between them. The germline CDR1 and CDR2 sequences are SQVTM and ANQGSEA. The CDR3 runs to 14 residues. Written as DNA, the CDR3 is TGCAGCGTTGAAGACACGGGGGAGGGTCATGGCTACACCTTC. Protein sequence: CSVEDTGEGHGYTF.

J is TRBJ2-6 and V is TRBV12-3 or TRBV12-4; 9 bases agree with TRBD1. The V segment lost 7 bases and the J segment 6 bases; nucleotides outside the gene matches: 7. CDR3 length: 15 amino acids. CDR3 in DNA: TGTGCCAGCAACCCAGGGGACAGGGCGGCCAACGTCCTGACTTTC. Encoded protein: CASNPGDRAANVLTF.

This clonotype came up many times. The rearrangement uses TRBV5-1 and TRBJ2-1, with 9 bases matching TRBD2. V trimming: 2 bases; J trimming: 3 bases; junction bases outside the gene matches: 6. Germline loops: CDR1 SGHRS, CDR2 YFSETQ. There are 16 residues in the CDR3. The CDR3 DNA is TGCGCCAGCAGCTTTGGCGGGAGGGCCAGCTACAATGAGCAGTTCTTC. It is translated as CASSFGGRASYNEQFF. The full variable domain, rest sourced from reference TRBV5-1 and TRBJ2-1, is KAGVTQTPRYLIKTRGQQVTLSCSPISGHRSVSWYQQTPGQGLQFLFEYFSETQRNKGNFPGRFSGRQFSNSRSEMNVSTLELGDSALYLCASSFGGRASYNEQFFGPGTRLTVL.

This clonotype occurred many times. The rearrangement joins TRBV28 to TRBJ1-2; D is unresolved. V lost 5 bases and J lost 5, with 6 bases in between. This CDR3 has 11 amino acids. CDR1 and CDR2 (germline): MDHEN, SYDVKM. The CDR3 spells CASSPFYGYTF. CDR3 in DNA: TGTGCCAGCAGTCCCTTTTATGGCTACACCTTC.